These 27 T cell receptor beta chains were all obtained from the same sample, sequenced in a study of blood T cell repertoires in COVID-19. Profiled with immunoSEQ multiplex PCR; TCRdb holds only in-frame clones, not every one. Seen here are about 260,000 clones, more than 80% observed once, and the top ten hold 0.85% to 0.95%. Sequenced input: PBMCs or T cells enriched from blood (not recorded which). These TCRs come from a man aged 45-65 years who had been exposed to COVID-19.

The rearrangement links TRBV11-3 to TRBJ2-7, with 10 bases lining up with TRBD1. Germline V gene lookup returns CDR1 SGHNT and CDR2 YENEEA. The CDR3 sequence is 14 residues long. V shed 5 bases and J 4 bases; nucleotides not matched to a gene: 5. CDR3 sequence (DNA): TGTGCCAGCAGCGGACAGGGGGTCATTTACGAGCAGTACGTC. It specifies CASSGQGVIYEQYV.

The rearrangement links TRBV19 to TRBJ1-2; 12 positions match TRBD1. V lost 3 bases, J lost 8 bases, and 13 bases stayed unmatched. The CDR3 extends over 17 amino acids. Germline CDR1 LNHDA, CDR2 SQIVND (reference sequence). The CDR3 sequence is CASSISGQGAAALGYTF. The CDR3 DNA reads as TGTGCCAGTAGTATTTCGGGACAGGGGGCGGCGGCGCTGGGCTACACCTTC.

The chain has TRBV27 and TRBJ2-7; TRBD1 aligns across 8 bases. This CDR3 is built from 17 residues. Germline assignment: CDR1 MNHEY and CDR2 SMNVEV (reference sequence). V lost 5 bases and J lost 0; bases outside the gene matches: 12. CDR3 sequence: CASSPTDRGWASYEQYF. CDR3 coding DNA: TGTGCCAGCAGTCCGACAGACAGGGGTTGGGCCTCCTACGAGCAGTACTTC.

V is TRBV5-1 and J is TRBJ2-1, with 8 nucleotides matching TRBD1. Germline assignment: CDR1 SGHRS and CDR2 YFSETQ. The ends lost 0 bases at V and 3 bases at J; junction bases unmatched: 2. The CDR3 length is 15 residues. CDR3 residues: CASSLADRDYNEQFF. The CDR3 DNA follows: TGCGCCAGCAGCTTGGCGGACAGGGACTACAATGAGCAGTTCTTC.

The J gene is TRBJ2-3, the V gene TRBV6-5; 10 nucleotides line up with TRBD1. V trimming: 6 bases; J trimming: 3 bases; junction bases outside the gene matches: 3. Germline-derived CDR1 and CDR2 are MNHEY and SVGAGI. The CDR3 has 14 residues. CDR3 loop: CASSPGQGTDTQYF. The CDR3 bases are TGTGCCAGCAGCCCGGGACAGGGGACAGATACGCAGTATTTT.

This sequence joins TRBV19 and TRBJ1-4, with 11 bases that match TRBD1. The CDR3 spans 14 residues. After removal of 4 bases from V and 8 bases from J, the junction contained 3 bases not matched to a gene. Germline V gives CDR1 LNHDA, CDR2 SQIVND (reference sequence). The CDR3 sequence: CASSTGTGGEKLFF. DNA of the CDR3: TGTGCCAGTAGTACCGGGACAGGGGGAGAAAAACTGTTTTTT.

The V gene is TRBV3-1 (or the pseudogene TRBV3-2), the J gene TRBJ1-2; perhaps TRBD1 as D (5 bases). Germline V gives CDR1 LGHDT, CDR2 YNNKEL (reference sequence). V was shortened by 2 bases and J by 9 bases, with 22 bases between the two germline ends. The length of the CDR3 is 16 residues. The DNA of the CDR3 is TGTGCCAGCAGCCAACTCACCCGCCCATCGGGGGGGAGCTACACCTTC. Encoded protein: CASSQLTRPSGGSYTF.

This chain connects TRBV5-1 to TRBJ1-4, with D possibly TRBD1 on 5 matching bases. Germline V gene lookup returns CDR1 SGHRS and CDR2 YFSETQ. V lost 0 bases and J lost 4, with 13 bases in between. The CDR3 consists of 16 residues. CDR3: CASSLDPGGYNEKLFF. The CDR3 DNA follows: TGCGCCAGCAGCTTGGATCCGGGGGGATATAATGAAAAACTGTTTTTT. The entire variable domain, with the rest obtained from reference TRBV5-1 and TRBJ1-4, is as follows: KAGVTQTPRYLIKTRGQQVTLSCSPISGHRSVSWYQQTPGQGLQFLFEYFSETQRNKGNFPGRFSGRQFSNSRSEMNVSTLELGDSALYLCASSLDPGGYNEKLFFGSGTQLSVL.

The CDR3 nucleotides are TGTGCCACCACACGGGAAGTGGATGCGTCAACCGGGGAGCTGTTTTTT. Amino acid sequence: CATTREVDASTGELFF. This chain joins TRBV19 and TRBJ2-2; perhaps TRBD2 as D (5 bases). The CDR3 contains 16 residues. Germline assignment: CDR1 LNHDA and CDR2 SQIVND (reference sequence). V lost 10 bases and J lost 5, with 23 bases in between.

V is TRBV19 and J is TRBJ2-5; 11 positions match TRBD2. The V gene end was trimmed by 5 bases and the J gene end by 5 bases; junction bases not matched to a gene: 10. Looked up from germline, CDR1 is LNHDA and CDR2 is SQIVND (reference sequence). CDR3 length: 16 amino acids. In nucleotides, the CDR3 is TGTGCCAGTAGTCCCCGTAGTAGCGGGAGGGGGGAGACCCAGTACTTC. Protein: CASSPRSSGRGETQYF.

This sequence joins TRBV19 and TRBJ1-3, with D unresolved. The CDR3 contains 13 residues. The V end was cut by 6 bases, the J end by 3 bases, with 9 bases between. CDR1 and CDR2 from the germline V gene are LNHDA and SQIVND (reference sequence). The CDR3 nucleotides read TGTGCCAGTAGCCAGACGGGTGGAAACACCATATATTTT. Protein sequence: CASSQTGGNTIYF.

This chain uses TRBV7-2 with TRBJ1-5; possible D gene TRBD1, 5 bases. Germline CDR1 reads SGHTA; CDR2 reads FQGNSA. The CDR3 spans 15 residues. Trimming stripped 1 base from V and 0 bases from J, with 7 bases between. This CDR3 reads CASSLGDFSNQPQHF. In nucleotides, the CDR3 is TGTGCCAGCAGCTTAGGGGACTTTAGCAATCAGCCCCAGCATTTT.

The chain uses TRBV4-1 and TRBJ1-3; 7 bases agree with TRBD1. The junction had 16 bases not matched to a gene; V was cut back by 1 base and J by 4 bases. Germline-derived CDR1 and CDR2 are MGHRA and YSYEKL. This CDR3 is 19 amino acids long. In DNA, the CDR3 is TGCGCCAGCAGCCAAGCCTCAGGGGGTTTTACCTTCACAGGAAACACCATATATTTT. Translated, it gives CASSQASGGFTFTGNTIYF.

The chain is built from TRBV5-4 and TRBJ2-3, with D uncertain. Trimming stripped 5 bases from V and 2 bases from J, with 9 bases between. CDR1 is SGHNT, CDR2 YYREEE, per germline (reference sequence). This CDR3 has 13 residues. The CDR3, as DNA: TGTGCCAGCAGGAGAGAACCCACAGATACGCAGTATTTT. This gives the protein CASRREPTDTQYF.

The gene calls are TRBV7-2 and TRBJ1-4, with D tentatively TRBD1 (5 bases). Germline CDR1 SGHTA, CDR2 FQGNSA. Trimming stripped 2 bases from V and 7 bases from J, with 11 bases between. There are 14 residues in the CDR3. The CDR3 DNA sequence: TGTGCCAGCAGCTTATACCAGGGTGGTGAAAAACTGTTTTTT. This encodes CASSLYQGGEKLFF.

J is TRBJ1-5 and V is TRBV2; TRBD1 might be the D (6 bases). This CDR3 is 16 amino acids long. V was clipped by 4 bases and J by 7 bases, with 20 bases between them. Germline V gene data show CDR1 as SNHLY and CDR2 as FYNNEI. The CDR3 DNA reads as TGTGCCAGCAGTGCCAATATGGGAGGGGGTGGGCAGCCCCAGCATTTT. Amino acids: CASSANMGGGGQPQHF.

In this sample, this clone turned up once. J is TRBJ2-1 and V is TRBV18; 8 nucleotides align to TRBD2. Per germline, CDR1 KGHSH and CDR2 LQKENI. This CDR3 comprises 13 residues. V trimming: 5 bases; J trimming: 7 bases; junction bases outside the gene matches: 4. In nucleotides, the CDR3 is TGTGCCAGCTCAATCAGCGGGGGAAATGAGCAGTTCTTC. As protein: CASSISGGNEQFF. The complete variable domain, with remaining parts taken from reference TRBV18 and TRBJ2-1, reads NAGVMQNPRHLVRRRGQEARLRCSPMKGHSHVYWYRQLPEEGLKFMVYLQKENIIDESGMPKERFSAEFPKEGPSILRIQQVVRGDSAAYFCASSISGGNEQFFGPGTRLTVL.

CDR3 protein: CATSRDYGSQADYGYTF. The CDR3 DNA follows: TGTGCCACCAGCAGAGATTATGGGTCTCAAGCGGACTATGGCTACACCTTC. The chain is built from TRBV15 and TRBJ1-2; D remains unclear. The germline V gene encodes CDR1 LNHNV and CDR2 YYDKDF (reference sequence). Trimming pared 0 bases from V and 3 bases from J, leaving 17 bases between. The CDR3 is made up of 17 amino acids.

V is TRBV19 and J is TRBJ1-5; the D gene is possibly TRBD1 (6 bases). The V end lost 4 bases, the J end lost 0 bases, and 19 bases lay between the germline ends. Germline V CDR1 and CDR2: LNHDA, SQIVND (reference sequence). The CDR3 consists of 18 residues. The CDR3 sequence is CASSTTRAQGSSNQPQHF. CDR3 coding DNA: TGTGCCAGTAGTACTACTCGAGCTCAGGGGAGTAGCAATCAGCCCCAGCATTTT.

The J gene is TRBJ1-5, the V gene TRBV5-8; D is unresolved. This CDR3 spans 19 amino acids. Trimming cost V 0 bases and J 2 bases, with 21 bases left between them. Germline assignment: CDR1 SGHTS and CDR2 YDEGEE. The CDR3 region has the DNA TGTGCCAGCAGCTTGGTCTTTGGGAGTGGAGTCGAGGGCAATCAGCCCCAGCATTTT. It specifies CASSLVFGSGVEGNQPQHF.

The rearrangement uses TRBV18 and TRBJ1-2; D not certain. From germline, CDR1 is KGHSH and CDR2 LQKENI. There are 15 residues in the CDR3. Trimming shortened V by 3 bases and J by 0 bases, and 11 bases separated the two germline ends. Here the CDR3 reads CASSPYAGSNYGYTF. The CDR3 DNA reads as TGTGCCAGCTCACCTTACGCAGGATCTAACTATGGCTACACCTTC. Based on the CDR3 plus reference TRBV18 and TRBJ1-2, the full variable domain is NAGVMQNPRHLVRRRGQEARLRCSPMKGHSHVYWYRQLPEEGLKFMVYLQKENIIDESGMPKERFSAEFPKEGPSILRIQQVVRGDSAAYFCASSPYAGSNYGYTFGSGTRLTVV.

This clone turned up a few times. The genes are TRBV9 and TRBJ2-2; TRBD1 is a possible D gene (5 bases). Germline-derived CDR1 and CDR2 are SGDLS and YYNGEE. V was clipped by 0 bases and J by 4 bases, with 10 bases between them. The CDR3 sequence is 15 residues long. The CDR3 protein is CASSVDGAVTGELFF. In nucleotides, the CDR3 is TGTGCCAGCAGCGTAGATGGGGCCGTCACCGGGGAGCTGTTTTTT.

This clone was found once. The V and J genes are TRBV7-8 and TRBJ1-3; TRBD1 aligns across 8 bases. Unmatched junction bases numbered 6, after V lost 2 bases and J lost 0 bases. CDR3 size: 17 residues. Looked up from germline, CDR1 is SGHVS and CDR2 is FQNEAQ. CDR3 protein: CASSLHRTGSSGNTIYF. Here the CDR3 DNA reads TGTGCCAGCAGCTTACACCGGACAGGGAGCTCTGGAAACACCATATATTTT.

Only one count was recorded for this clone. The chain combines TRBV19 with TRBJ1-5; weak D call: TRBD1 (6 bases). Germline CDR1 is LNHDA and CDR2 is SQIVND (reference sequence). This CDR3 spans 14 amino acids. The V end lost 6 bases, the J end lost 6 bases, and 15 bases lay between the germline ends. The CDR3 DNA is TGTGCCAGTAGCACAAGTCAGGGGAGTCAGCCCCAGCATTTT. Protein product: CASSTSQGSQPQHF. The whole variable domain, filled in from reference TRBV19 and TRBJ1-5, reads DGGITQSPKYLFRKEGQNVTLSCEQNLNHDAMYWYRQDPGQGLRLIYYSQIVNDFQKGDIAEGYSVSREKKESFPLTVTSAQKNPTAFYLCASSTSQGSQPQHFGDGTRLSIL.

This chain uses TRBV5-8 with TRBJ2-3, with 8 bases lining up with TRBD2. V gave up 1 base and J gave up 2 bases; unmatched junction bases: 9. CDR3 length: 17 amino acids. Germline CDR1 SGHTS, CDR2 YDEGEE. CDR3 in DNA: TGTGCCAGCAGCTTGATCCTAGCGGGCGACATCACAGATACGCAGTATTTT. Its protein is CASSLILAGDITDTQYF.

The chain has TRBV28 and TRBJ2-5; 15 bases are a match to TRBD2. This CDR3 has 16 residues. The junction had 5 bases not matched to a gene; V was cut back by 5 bases and J by 4 bases. CDR1 is MDHEN, CDR2 SYDVKM, per germline. The DNA of the CDR3 is TGTGCCAGCAGTGTTCCGGGACTAGCGGGAGGAGAGACCCAGTACTTC. Its translation is CASSVPGLAGGETQYF.

The J gene is TRBJ2-1, the V gene TRBV11-1; D ambiguous. This CDR3 region has 14 residues. In germline, CDR1 is SGHAT, CDR2 FQDESV (reference sequence). Trimming pared 2 bases from V and 8 bases from J, leaving 13 bases between. The CDR3 is CASSLSAPEHEQFF. The CDR3 DNA sequence: TGTGCCAGCAGCTTATCCGCGCCGGAGCATGAGCAGTTCTTC.